This T cell receptor beta chain was identified in a study of shared clonotypes between healthy human individuals. Looking at the study overall: Each donor's CD8 memory used one plate, CD8 naive two, each CD4 subset three. Whole-study results and caveats: Naive subsets typically showed greater estimated richness than memory subsets. The four-donor shared clonotypes exceeded non-shared clonotypes in generation probability, with non-shared ones scoring lower. Among a handful of donors, 4.5% to 5.5% of naive CD4 clonotypes were found in common.

Assay: immunoSEQ multiplex PCR; the TCRdb copy retains only in-frame clones and omits some. The sample carries just under 350,000 clones, about 70% recorded once. Per germline, CDR1 LGHNT and CDR2 FRNRAP. V was trimmed by 7 bases and J by 5 bases, leaving 9 bases between them. The CDR3 covers 11 residues. Remarks on this clone: Its target is not known.

This clonotype originated in a man aged 25-45 years in good health. The chain employs TRBV12-5 and TRBJ2-7, with D hard to call. What was sequenced was memory CD4+ T cells sorted from blood. Sample subset: CD45RA-negative fraction. CDR3 in amino acids: CASVEVHEQYF. DNA of the CDR3: TGTGCTAGTGTAGAGGTCCACGAGCAGTACTTC.